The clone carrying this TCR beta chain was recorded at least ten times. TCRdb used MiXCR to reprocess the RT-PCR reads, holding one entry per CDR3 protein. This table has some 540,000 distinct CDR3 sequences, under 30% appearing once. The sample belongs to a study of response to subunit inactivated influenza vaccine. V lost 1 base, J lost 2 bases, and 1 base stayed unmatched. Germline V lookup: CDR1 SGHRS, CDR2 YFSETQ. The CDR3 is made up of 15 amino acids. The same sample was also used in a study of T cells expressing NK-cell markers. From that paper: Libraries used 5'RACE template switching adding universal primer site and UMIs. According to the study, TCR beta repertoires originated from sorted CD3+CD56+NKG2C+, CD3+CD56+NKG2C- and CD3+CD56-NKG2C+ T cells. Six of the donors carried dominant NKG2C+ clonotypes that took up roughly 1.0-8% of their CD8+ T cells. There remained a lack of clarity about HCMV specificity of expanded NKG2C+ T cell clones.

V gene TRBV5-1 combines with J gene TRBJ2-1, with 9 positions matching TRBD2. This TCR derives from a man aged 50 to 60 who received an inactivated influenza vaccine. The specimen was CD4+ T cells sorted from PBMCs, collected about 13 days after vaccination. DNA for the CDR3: TGCGCCAGCAGCTTGATAGCGGGGGCCTACAATGAGCAGTTCTTC. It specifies CASSLIAGAYNEQFF.